This T cell receptor (beta chain) was identified during a study of T-cell reconstitution after alpha-beta-depleted transplantation in children. Findings and caveats of the study: It was surviving recipient T cells and thymic progenitors that gave some patients high TCRbeta diversity at day 60. From newly produced T cells came most of the T-cell counts and diversity one year after transplant. After transplant, at about two months, alpha-beta T cells were reportedly derived from several hundred expanded graft clones.

On this clonotype: The antigen is unknown.

This CDR3 contains 14 residues. V was pared by 3 bases and J by 7 bases, with 12 bases between. Germline V gene lookup returns CDR1 MGHRA and CDR2 YSYEKL. Preparation of the TCRbeta library used unique molecular identifiers. A single record per CDR3 protein comes from TCRdb applying MiXCR to the PCR reads. The table has 500,000 to 650,000 distinct CDR3 sequences, about an eighth seen once; the top ten hold 14%. The rearrangement joins TRBV4-1 to TRBJ1-4, with D possibly being TRBD1 (5 bases). The TCR was taken from a female patient aged 2-9 years who had a stem cell transplant for aplastic anemia, so the T cells may come from the graft donor. The sample in question was PBMCs, mostly from graft donor cells, obtained 180 days after TCRalphabeta/CD19-depleted stem cell transplant. CDR3 protein: CASSHGGGGEKLFF. The CDR3 DNA sequence: TGCGCCAGCAGCCACGGGGGGGGAGGTGAAAAACTGTTTTTT.